These T cell receptor beta chains were read from a single sample in a study of PD-L1 blockade in urothelial cancer. TCRdb's table, derived via immunoSEQ multiplex PCR, lists solely in-frame clones and lacks some. The data show 95,000 to 130,000 clones, with roughly 90% seen just once and around 1.7% held by the top ten. The specimen was PBMCs, collected around atezolizumab (anti-PD-L1) treatment. Receptor source: a man aged 60-69 years with urothelial cancer. Each CDR3 is given with its conserved first and last residue. The D gene is left open where the match is weak. The size of a clone is reported for some rows only, either as once, few or many, or as a class for expanded clones.

v_gene	d_gene	len	abundance	j_gene	CDR3aa	CDR3nt
TRBV5-6	TRBD1	14	once	TRBJ1-5	CASSRQGMAQPQHF	TGTGCCAGCAGCCGACAGGGGATGGCTCAGCCCCAGCATTTT
TRBV9	TRBD2	16	-	TRBJ2-2	CASSVVSGAGTGELFF	TGTGCCAGCAGCGTAGTTAGCGGGGCGGGCACCGGGGAGCTGTTTTTT
TRBV27	-	14	-	TRBJ2-2	CASSLSRGTGELFF	TGTGCCAGCAGTTTATCGCGAGGTACCGGGGAGCTGTTTTTT
TRBV28	TRBD1	16	-	TRBJ1-6	CASSTGQGTYNSPLHF	TGTGCCAGCAGTACGGGACAGGGGACTTATAATTCACCCCTCCACTTT
TRBV5-1	-	17	-	TRBJ2-2	CASSLRFGRGNTGELFF	TGCGCCAGCAGCTTGCGGTTTGGTCGGGGTAACACCGGGGAGCTGTTTTTT
TRBV30	-	12	few	TRBJ2-2	CAWSGSTGELFF	TGTGCCTGGAGTGGTAGCACCGGGGAGCTGTTTTTT
TRBV5-1	TRBD1	14	-	TRBJ2-5	CASRDGTAQETQYF	TGCGCCAGCAGGGATGGGACAGCCCAAGAGACCCAGTACTTC
TRBV7-3	-	15	-	TRBJ2-3	CASSKREGSTDTQYF	TGTGCCAGCAGCAAAAGAGAGGGCAGCACAGATACGCAGTATTTT
TRBV11-1	-	15	-	TRBJ2-1	CASSTDVGTVNEQFF	TGTGCCAGCAGCACGGATGTAGGGACTGTTAATGAGCAGTTCTTC
TRBV5-1	TRBD1	15	-	TRBJ1-5	CASSLQGDSNQPQHF	TGCGCCAGCAGCTTACAGGGGGATAGCAATCAGCCCCAGCATTTT
TRBV30	TRBD1	16	-	TRBJ1-1	CAWSVGIWTGETEAFF	TGTGCCTGGAGTGTAGGCATCTGGACAGGGGAAACTGAAGCTTTCTTT
TRBV5-1	-	15	-	TRBJ2-5	CASSLRTATQETQYF	TGCGCCAGCAGCCTTCGGACAGCGACTCAAGAGACCCAGTACTTC